This T cell receptor (beta chain) is from a study of T-cell memory formation after mild COVID-19. Study background: In these data, TCR clusters were largely donor specific. Broader study findings: The CD4+ clones that contracted clustered mainly within CM and EM, and the CD8+ clones concentrated in EMRA. There was a balanced CD4/CD8 profile in clones contracting day 15 to 85, and later expanders leaned CD4+.

Only a few counts were recorded for this clonotype. The antigen is unknown. Using constant-segment primers, 5'RACE produced TCR alpha and TCR beta cDNA libraries carrying sample barcodes and UMIs. TCRdb fed the 5' RACE reads into MiXCR, producing one record per CDR3 protein. The data hold roughly 550,000 distinct CDR3 sequences, with approximately 20% observed a single time. V gave up 4 bases and J gave up 3 bases; unmatched junction bases: 6. The CDR3 has 16 residues. Germline V lookup: CDR1 SGHNT, CDR2 YYREEE (reference sequence). The sequence was collected from an adult woman who had mild COVID-19 (a few samples of this study predate the infection). Cell type and time point are not known. The sample taken for sequencing was PBMCs or a T cell subset sorted from them (not recorded which). V usage is TRBV5-4 and J usage is TRBJ2-1, with TRBD2 identical over 11 bases. Written as DNA, the CDR3 is TGTGCCAGCAGCCGTAGCGGGGGGGCATTCTACAATGAGCAGTTCTTC. Its translation: CASSRSGGAFYNEQFF.